Below are 7 T cell receptor beta chains sequenced from a single sample in a study of graft-versus-host responses after intestinal transplantation. These TCRs' antigens remain unknown. Sequencing was performed with immunoSEQ multiplex PCR; in TCRdb, only in-frame clones are kept and a portion is missing. Of about 61,000 clones listed, 90% to 95% are singletons. This specimen consisted of unstimulated CD4+ T cells sorted from spleen or lymph node cells, obtained before transplant. The source is a human donor who was the organ donor for an intestinal transplant.

The CDR3 DNA is TGTGCCAGCAGGCAACGCCGGGACTCCTATGGCTACACCTTC. Its protein product is CASRQRRDSYGYTF. The chain has TRBV11-2 and TRBJ1-2; perhaps TRBD1 as D (5 bases). CDR1 and CDR2 (germline): SGHAT, FQNNGV. Trimming cost V 6 bases and J 4 bases, with 15 bases left between them. The CDR3 covers 14 residues.

This clone showed up just once. J is TRBJ1-3 and V is TRBV12-5; tentatively, D is TRBD1 (5 bases). The CDR3 is 16 residues long. Trimming took off 0 bases at V and 1 base at J, with 10 bases between the two ends. CDR1 and CDR2 (germline): LGHNT, FRNRAP. As DNA, the CDR3 is TGTGCTAGTGGTTTGGTACTGGGGCAGTCTGGAAACACCATATATTTT. Residues: CASGLVLGQSGNTIYF. The full variable domain, in which reference TRBV12-5 and TRBJ1-3 provide the parts outside the CDR3, is DARVTQTPRHKVTEMGQEVTMRCQPILGHNTVFWYRQTMMQGLELLAYFRNRAPLDDSGMPKDRFSAEMPDATLATLKIQPSEPRDSAVYFCASGLVLGQSGNTIYFGEGSWLTVV.

This clone has only a few counts. CDR3 sequence (DNA): TGTGCCAGCAGTTACTCGAGAGCTGGACGAGGATACGAGCAGTACTTC. Its protein is CASSYSRAGRGYEQYF. The chain has TRBV6-6 and TRBJ2-7; D remains unclear. Germline V lookup: CDR1 MNHNY, CDR2 SVGAGI (reference sequence). Trimming left V 0 bases short and J 4 bases short, with 16 bases between. This CDR3 contains 16 residues.

This chain links TRBV19 with TRBJ1-5, with no clear D. Germline V gene sequence: CDR1 LNHDA, CDR2 SQIVND (reference sequence). V was cut by 6 bases and J by 3 bases, with 12 bases left in between. This CDR3 has 14 residues. CDR3 in amino acids: CASSRDGLNQPQHF. CDR3 nucleotide sequence: TGTGCCAGTAGCCGAGACGGACTCAATCAGCCCCAGCATTTT. Filled out from reference TRBV19 and TRBJ1-5, the complete variable domain reads DGGITQSPKYLFRKEGQNVTLSCEQNLNHDAMYWYRQDPGQGLRLIYYSQIVNDFQKGDIAEGYSVSREKKESFPLTVTSAQKNPTAFYLCASSRDGLNQPQHFGDGTRLSIL.

J is TRBJ2-2 and V is TRBV27; the D is unclear. V was shortened by 1 base and J by 2 bases, with 2 bases between the two germline ends. Germline CDR1 and CDR2: MNHEY and SMNVEV (reference sequence). CDR3 length: 13 amino acids. The CDR3 loop is CASSLYNTGELFF. CDR3 DNA: TGTGCCAGCAGTTTATACAACACCGGGGAGCTGTTTTTT.

V usage is TRBV5-1 and J usage is TRBJ2-2, with 14 bases aligning to TRBD2. V dropped 5 bases and J dropped 4; count of bases not matched to a gene: 10. Germline V gene sequence: CDR1 SGHRS, CDR2 YFSETQ. The CDR3 has 18 amino acids. In DNA form, the CDR3 reads TGCGCCAGCAGTCATTGGACTAGCGGGGGGTTTCGCACCGGGGAGCTGTTTTTT. It specifies CASSHWTSGGFRTGELFF. Full variable domain (outside the CDR3, taken from reference TRBV5-1 and TRBJ2-2): KAGVTQTPRYLIKTRGQQVTLSCSPISGHRSVSWYQQTPGQGLQFLFEYFSETQRNKGNFPGRFSGRQFSNSRSEMNVSTLELGDSALYLCASSHWTSGGFRTGELFFGEGSRLTVL.

This clone was detected once. The chain couples TRBV5-6 to TRBJ1-1; 11 nucleotides agree with TRBD1. Per the germline V gene, CDR1 is SGHDT and CDR2 is YYEEEE. V shed 4 bases and J 4 bases; nucleotides not matched to a gene: 12. The CDR3 spans 17 residues. The CDR3 loop is CASSPRTGGSRITEAFF. In nucleotides, the CDR3 is TGTGCCAGCAGCCCTCGGACAGGGGGCTCAAGGATCACTGAAGCTTTCTTT.